A single sample is the source of the 20 T cell receptor beta chains below, sequenced in a study of T cells after yellow fever vaccination. A single record per CDR3 protein comes from TCRdb applying MiXCR to the 5' RACE reads. The repertoire holds about 320,000 distinct CDR3 sequences, around 4.5% seen once, with roughly 21% in the top ten. The sequences come from PBMCs, collected 15 days after the yellow fever booster vaccination. The origin of the receptors is a man aged 18 to 30 who received the YFV17D yellow fever vaccine.

This clonotype was counted many times. V and J are TRBV7-2 and TRBJ1-4, with TRBD1 as a possible D gene (6 bases). Germline CDR1 and CDR2: SGHTA and FQGNSA. The CDR3 is 15 residues long. V was trimmed by 4 bases and J by 7 bases, leaving 16 bases between them. CDR3 residues: CASSYTGTRSEKLFF. The CDR3 DNA follows: TGTGCCAGCAGCTACACAGGGACTCGATCTGAAAAACTGTTTTTT.

There are a few counts of this clonotype. V is TRBV12-3 or TRBV12-4 and J is TRBJ2-5; TRBD1 might be the D (7 bases). V was shortened by 3 bases and J by 5 bases, with 16 bases between the two germline ends. The CDR3 is made up of 15 amino acids. In nucleotides, the CDR3 is TGTGCCAGCAGTTTGGTTGGGGGGACAGTCGAGACCCAGTACTTC. Translated, it gives CASSLVGGTVETQYF.

The sample holds many counts of this clonotype. The rearrangement uses TRBV27 and TRBJ2-7; TRBD1 aligns across 9 bases. The CDR3 has 16 amino acids. Per germline, CDR1 MNHEY and CDR2 SMNVEV (reference sequence). Unmatched junction bases numbered 11, after V lost 6 bases and J lost 2 bases. CDR3 residues: CASSMSPGTGPYEQYF. The DNA for the CDR3 is TGTGCCAGCAGCATGTCCCCCGGGACAGGGCCCTACGAGCAGTACTTC.

This clonotype was picked up many times. The chain is built from TRBV6-5 and TRBJ1-3; D gene ambiguous. Trimming left V 5 bases short and J 0 bases short, with 14 bases between. This CDR3 spans 16 amino acids. Germline-derived CDR1 and CDR2 are MNHEY and SVGAGI. CDR3 protein: CASSVSQRASGNTIYF. For the CDR3, the DNA is TGTGCCAGCAGTGTCTCACAGAGGGCCTCTGGAAACACCATATATTTT.

A few counts support this clonotype. The chain links TRBV27 to TRBJ2-4; D is perhaps TRBD1 (6 bases). V was cut by 4 bases and J by 8 bases, with 24 bases left in between. The V gene's germline CDR1 is MNHEY and CDR2 SMNVEV (reference sequence). The CDR3 contains 17 residues. CDR3 coding DNA: TGTGCCAGCAGTTCCCGCGGTGGGGGCTCTTTTCTGGACATTCAGTACTTC. Protein: CASSSRGGGSFLDIQYF.

There are many counts of this clonotype. The chain combines TRBV6-1 with TRBJ2-2, with 7 positions matching TRBD2. The CDR3 contains 15 residues. Germline V gives CDR1 MNHNS, CDR2 SASEGT. V was pared by 7 bases and J by 0 bases, with 5 bases of the junction left unmatched. The CDR3 loop reads CASTWDYANTGELFF. CDR3 nucleotides: TGTGCCAGCACCTGGGACTACGCGAACACCGGGGAGCTGTTTTTT.

This clonotype was observed a few times. The V call is TRBV7-2, the J call TRBJ2-3; the D gene could be TRBD1 or TRBD2 (5 bases each). The V gene lost 4 bases and the J gene lost 4 bases, with 15 bases spanning the gap. Germline-derived CDR1 and CDR2 are SGHTA and FQGNSA. The CDR3 has 15 amino acids. Here the CDR3 reads CASSSLGVVSDTQYF. As DNA, the CDR3 is TGTGCCAGCAGCTCACTAGGGGTGGTATCAGATACGCAGTATTTT.

This clonotype was seen repeatedly, ten times or more. The chain links TRBV9 to TRBJ1-6; the match to TRBD1 covers 7 bases. From germline, CDR1 is SGDLS and CDR2 YYNGEE. With V trimmed by 5 bases and J by 7 bases, 3 bases remained unmatched. The CDR3 extends over 13 amino acids. The CDR3 DNA reads TGTGCCAGCAGAGGACAGGTGAATTCACCCCTCCACTTT. This translates into CASRGQVNSPLHF. Full variable domain (rest looked up from reference TRBV9 and TRBJ1-6): DSGVTQTPKHLITATGQRVTLRCSPRSGDLSVYWYQQSLDQGLQFLIQYYNGEERAKGNILERFSAQQFPDLHSELNLSSLELGDSALYFCASRGQVNSPLHFGNGTRLTVT.

This clonotype was counted only a few times. The chain links TRBV25-1 to TRBJ2-3, with no clear D. The V end lost 5 bases, the J end lost 4 bases, and 13 bases lay between the germline ends. The CDR3 is 14 amino acids. The V gene's germline CDR1 is MGHDK and CDR2 SYGVNS. DNA for the CDR3: TGTGCCAGCAGTTCAAGGAGTGGACCAGATACGCAGTATTTT. Translated, it gives CASSSRSGPDTQYF.

The chain is built from TRBV28 and TRBJ2-5; D unresolved. From germline, CDR1 is MDHEN and CDR2 SYDVKM. V was shortened by 1 base and J by 1 base, with 10 bases between the two germline ends. The CDR3 is made up of 15 amino acids. The CDR3 coding sequence is TGTGCCAGCAGTTTATTTGGCAGTCTCCAAGAGACCCAGTACTTC. Its translation is CASSLFGSLQETQYF.

The J gene is TRBJ1-4, the V gene TRBV28; D is unclear. In germline, CDR1 is MDHEN, CDR2 SYDVKM. V lost 2 bases to trimming and J lost 5 bases, with 9 bases between them. This CDR3 is 14 amino acids long. CDR3 DNA sequence: TGTGCCAGCAGTTTAGCCAGCAGCAATGAAAAACTGTTTTTT. Translated: CASSLASSNEKLFF. The full variable domain, rest sourced from reference TRBV28 and TRBJ1-4, is DVKVTQSSRYLVKRTGEKVFLECVQDMDHENMFWYRQDPGLGLRLIYFSYDVKMKEKGDIPEGYSVSREKKERFSLILESASTNQTSMYLCASSLASSNEKLFFGSGTQLSVL.

This clonotype came up a few times. This chain connects TRBV29-1 to TRBJ2-5; 9 positions match TRBD2. The CDR3 extends over 15 amino acids. Germline V gives CDR1 SQVTM, CDR2 ANQGSEA. V lost 4 bases and J lost 5; bases outside the gene matches: 11. DNA of the CDR3: TGCAGCGTTGTCTGGGTAGCGGGGGTCGGTGAGACCCAGTACTTC. Its translation is CSVVWVAGVGETQYF.

This clonotype was detected a few times. The rearrangement uses TRBV5-6 and TRBJ2-1; TRBD2 matches at 8 bases. This CDR3 spans 16 amino acids. The V gene's germline CDR1 is SGHDT and CDR2 YYEEEE. With 7 bases clipped from V and 6 bases from J, the junction kept 15 bases outside the gene matches. CDR3 bases: TGTGCCAGCCTAAACGGGGGGGGTGGCCTGACCAATGAGCAGTTCTTC. Its translation: CASLNGGGGLTNEQFF. Full variable domain (missing parts from reference TRBV5-6 and TRBJ2-1): DAGVTQSPTHLIKTRGQQVTLRCSPKSGHDTVSWYQQALGQGPQFIFQYYEEEERQRGNFPDRFSGHQFPNYSSELNVNALLLGDSALYLCASLNGGGGLTNEQFFGPGTRLTVL.

This clonotype was seen a few times. This rearrangement joins TRBV7-9 to TRBJ1-2, with TRBD1 identical over 8 bases. This CDR3 has 14 amino acids. Per the germline V gene, CDR1 is SEHNR and CDR2 is FQNEAQ (reference sequence). The V and J ends lost 5 bases and 5 bases, in that order; junction bases with no gene match: 7. The CDR3 DNA is TGTGCCAGCAGCGAGGACAGGGTTGGTTATGGCTACACCTTC. Translating gives CASSEDRVGYGYTF.

This clonotype appeared a few times. This sequence joins TRBV11-1 and TRBJ2-5, with unresolved D. CDR1 SGHAT and CDR2 FQDESV come from the germline V gene (reference sequence). CDR3 size: 12 residues. Trimming cost V 9 bases and J 2 bases, with 10 bases left between them. CDR3 protein: CASRASQETQYF. For the CDR3, the DNA is TGTGCCAGTAGAGCCTCTCAAGAGACCCAGTACTTC.

At least ten counts were recorded for this clonotype. V and J are TRBV7-2 and TRBJ2-5, with 14 bases matching TRBD2. The germline CDR1 and CDR2 sequences are SGHTA and FQGNSA. V lost 2 bases, J lost 5 bases, and 7 bases stayed unmatched. The CDR3 runs to 17 residues. CDR3 nucleotide sequence: TGTGCCAGCAGCTTATTGGGACTAGCGGGGGAGGGGGAGACCCAGTACTTC. Its translation is CASSLLGLAGEGETQYF.

This chain connects TRBV29-1 to TRBJ1-4, with D maybe TRBD1 (5 bases). This CDR3 spans 12 amino acids. The ends were cut back, 8 bases at V and 2 bases at J, with 9 bases in the middle. Germline loops: CDR1 SQVTM, CDR2 ANQGSEA. The CDR3 bases are TGCAGCATTTGGGGCACTAATGAAAAACTGTTTTTT. Protein sequence: CSIWGTNEKLFF.

The rearrangement links TRBV18 to TRBJ2-7; the D gene could be TRBD1 or TRBD2 (5 bases each). The CDR3 runs to 16 residues. In germline, CDR1 is KGHSH, CDR2 LQKENI. The V and J ends lost 2 bases and 0 bases respectively, with 14 bases between them. The CDR3 coding sequence is TGTGCCAGCTCACCAGTCCCGGGACGCAGCTCCTACGAGCAGTACTTC. It yields the protein CASSPVPGRSSYEQYF.

This chain connects TRBV15 to TRBJ2-3; no clear D. From germline, CDR1 is LNHNV and CDR2 YYDKDF (reference sequence). This CDR3 has 13 amino acids. Trimming left V 0 bases short and J 1 base short, with 2 bases between. CDR3 nucleotides: TGTGCCACCAGCAGAGACGGCACAGATACGCAGTATTTT. Translating it yields CATSRDGTDTQYF.

This clonotype came up many times. The chain has TRBV7-7 and TRBJ2-5; D gene ambiguous. The germline gives CDR1 SSHAT, CDR2 FNYEAQ (reference sequence). This CDR3 contains 12 residues. V was trimmed by 5 bases and J by 1 base, leaving 5 bases between them. CDR3 sequence: CASSPVQETQYF. The CDR3 DNA reads TGTGCCAGCAGCCCGGTCCAAGAGACCCAGTACTTC.